The clone carrying this T cell receptor (beta chain) was counted a few times. Its cognate antigen is unknown. The CDR3 has 14 residues. Trimming at V came to 4 bases and at J to 5 bases, leaving 8 bases not matched to a gene. Germline assignment: CDR1 SGHRS and CDR2 YFSETQ. The data belong to a study of CD8 T cells in ankylosing spondylitis. Study results and limitations: Characteristic of ankylosing spondylitis blood, it appeared, was a TCR beta motif comprising several highly homologous variants. Reports say disease-linked clones showed up significantly more in matched ankylosing spondylitis synovial fluid.

For TCR beta, libraries came from quantitative 5'-RACE with molecular barcodes. TCRdb reanalysed the 5' RACE reads using MiXCR and keeps one entry per CDR3 protein. The table lists 250,000 to 400,000 distinct CDR3 sequences, roughly 12% of them singletons. The rearrangement uses TRBV5-1 and TRBJ2-7; 8 bases fit TRBD1. The TCR sequence derives from a female donor with ankylosing spondylitis or in good health (not recorded which). The specimen was blood, either unsorted or a sorted T cell fraction (not recorded which). The CDR3 reads CASSLRQGRNEQYF. CDR3 nucleotide sequence: TGCGCCAGCAGCCTGAGACAGGGGAGGAACGAGCAGTACTTC. The whole variable domain, filled in from reference TRBV5-1 and TRBJ2-7, reads KAGVTQTPRYLIKTRGQQVTLSCSPISGHRSVSWYQQTPGQGLQFLFEYFSETQRNKGNFPGRFSGRQFSNSRSEMNVSTLELGDSALYLCASSLRQGRNEQYFGPGTRLTVT.